Described below is a single T cell receptor beta chain sequence and its context. The target antigen is unknown. This entry comes from a study of cytomegalovirus exposure and HLA in healthy donors. As for the study in general: Earlier work reported 100 million or so unique TCR beta sequences from 150 million to 200 million T cells. General study findings and limits: It emerged from a later analysis that several of the most significant clusters appeared to be linked to common viral pathogens.

This PCR relied on a set of 60 Vbeta primers and 13 Jbeta primers. The protocol was immunoSEQ multiplex PCR, while the TCRdb copy is restricted to in-frame clones and leaves out a portion. The sample lists 200,000 to 250,000 clones, approximately 81% occurring once. This CDR3 has 16 residues. Trimming removed 3 bases at V and 5 bases at J, with 19 bases between. Germline V gene sequence: CDR1 MGHRA, CDR2 YSYEKL. Specimen: PBMCs. The clonotype originates from a human donor in good health. This chain uses TRBV4-1 with TRBJ2-5, with D perhaps TRBD2 (6 bases). CDR3 amino acids: CASSQVRLGRGETQYF. The DNA for the CDR3 is TGCGCCAGCAGCCAGGTTCGGTTGGGACGGGGGGAGACCCAGTACTTC.